A single sample is the source of the 25 T cell receptor beta chains below, sequenced in a study of OX40 agonist ivuxolimab in advanced cancers. Libraries were prepared by immunoSEQ multiplex PCR; TCRdb keeps only in-frame clonotypes and omits some of them. The sample yields fewer than 50,000 clones, 75% to 85% seen once. The source was CD4+ or CD8+ T cells sorted from blood, collected in a trial of the OX40 agonist ivuxolimab. These receptors were collected from an adult with an advanced solid tumor such as melanoma, head and neck, liver or kidney cancer.

The V call is TRBV27, the J call TRBJ1-2; D unresolved. The CDR3 is made up of 14 amino acids. Trimming took 1 base from V and 4 from J, leaving 10 bases between them. CDR1 is MNHEY and CDR2 is SMNVEV in the germline V gene (reference sequence). The CDR3 loop is CASSLFRTSYGYTF. CDR3 nucleotides: TGTGCCAGCAGTTTATTTCGGACCTCCTATGGCTACACCTTC.

The J gene is TRBJ2-3, the V gene TRBV29-1, with TRBD2 identical over 10 bases. This CDR3 comprises 14 residues. CDR1 and CDR2 from the germline V gene are SQVTM and ANQGSEA. The CDR3 here is CSVGGLAIADTQYF. DNA of the CDR3: TGCAGTGTAGGGGGACTAGCGATTGCAGATACGCAGTATTTT.

The rearrangement links TRBV19 to TRBJ2-6, with a weak D call TRBD2 (5 bases). This CDR3 region has 16 residues. Deletions cut 0 bases from V and 1 base from J, with 7 bases between. Germline V lookup: CDR1 LNHDA, CDR2 SQIVND (reference sequence). The chain's CDR3 is CASSIDRGSGANVLTF. DNA for the CDR3: TGTGCCAGTAGTATAGATCGGGGATCTGGGGCCAACGTCCTGACTTTC.

The chain combines TRBV6-5 with TRBJ2-5; 7 nucleotides align to TRBD1. Germline V CDR1 and CDR2: MNHEY, SVGAGI. V dropped 10 bases and J dropped 1; count of bases not matched to a gene: 6. This CDR3 has 13 amino acids. CDR3 amino acids: CATYRQGQETQYF. The DNA of the CDR3 is TGTGCCACCTATCGACAGGGCCAAGAGACCCAGTACTTC.

The V call is TRBV25-1, the J call TRBJ2-1; 13 nucleotides match TRBD2. The CDR3 runs to 15 residues. Germline loops: CDR1 MGHDK, CDR2 SYGVNS. With V trimmed by 2 bases and J by 9 bases, 4 bases remained unmatched. The CDR3 sequence: CASSEPGTSGIEQFF. CDR3 coding DNA: TGTGCCAGCAGTGAACCCGGGACTAGCGGGATTGAGCAGTTCTTC.

This clone occurred a few times. The rearrangement links TRBV5-4 to TRBJ2-7; no clear D. Germline CDR1 reads SGHNT; CDR2 reads YYREEE (reference sequence). The CDR3 sequence is 13 residues long. V was trimmed by 1 base and J by 7 bases, leaving 12 bases between them. The CDR3 sequence: CASSLSVAGEQYV. In DNA, the CDR3 is TGTGCCAGCAGCTTGTCGGTAGCTGGGGAGCAGTACGTC.

The V gene is TRBV7-2, the J gene TRBJ2-5, with D possibly being TRBD2 (7 bases). Germline CDR1 is SGHTA and CDR2 is FQGNSA. Trimming left V 4 bases short and J 5 bases short, with 17 bases between. The CDR3 consists of 15 residues. CDR3: CASSSPRRGAETQYF. The CDR3 nucleotides are TGTGCCAGCAGCTCGCCTCGTCGGGGGGCCGAGACCCAGTACTTC.

This chain uses TRBV5-1 with TRBJ2-1, with TRBD2 matching 9 bases. V shed 3 bases and J 1 base; nucleotides not matched to a gene: 5. Germline CDR1 SGHRS, CDR2 YFSETQ. This CDR3 spans 16 amino acids. CDR3 bases: TGCGCCAGCAGCTATAGCGGGAGTGGGTCCTACAATGAGCAGTTCTTC. Translated: CASSYSGSGSYNEQFF.

The rearrangement uses TRBV6-5 and TRBJ1-1; TRBD1 is a possible D gene (5 bases). The V end was cut by 4 bases, the J end by 1 base, with 13 bases between. Germline V CDR1 and CDR2: MNHEY, SVGAGI. The CDR3 runs 15 residues. The CDR3 region has the DNA TGTGCCAGCAGTTTTAGGCAGGGTACGAACACTGAAGCTTTCTTT. Translating gives CASSFRQGTNTEAFF.

The V gene is TRBV6-6, the J gene TRBJ1-5; maybe TRBD1 (6 bases). Germline CDR1 is MNHNY and CDR2 is SVGAGI (reference sequence). CDR3 length: 16 amino acids. The V end lost 1 base, the J end lost 0 bases, and 10 bases lay between the germline ends. The CDR3 region has the DNA TGTGCCAGCAGTTACTTAACAGGGTTTAGCAATCAGCCCCAGCATTTT. Its translation: CASSYLTGFSNQPQHF.

This clone occurred once. J is TRBJ2-5 and V is TRBV7-2, with a weak D call TRBD2 (5 bases). This CDR3 has 15 amino acids. Deletions cut 1 base from V and 5 bases from J, with 14 bases between. Looked up from germline, CDR1 is SGHTA and CDR2 is FQGNSA. The CDR3 sequence is CASSLVVGERETQYF. The CDR3 DNA is TGTGCCAGCAGCTTAGTGGTCGGGGAGAGGGAGACCCAGTACTTC. Together with reference TRBV7-2 and TRBJ2-5, the CDR3 gives the full variable domain: GAGVSQSPSNKVTEKGKDVELRCDPISGHTALYWYRQSLGQGLEFLIYFQGNSAPDKSGLPSDRFSAERTGGSVSTLTIQRTQQEDSAVYLCASSLVVGERETQYFGPGTRLLVL.

The chain is built from TRBV25-1 and TRBJ2-3; no definite D call. CDR1 and CDR2 (germline): MGHDK, SYGVNS. The CDR3 sequence is 15 residues long. Deletions cut 2 bases from V and 4 bases from J, with 13 bases between. CDR3 amino acids: CASSEGSFFADTQYF. Here the CDR3 DNA reads TGTGCCAGCAGTGAAGGGTCCTTTTTCGCAGATACGCAGTATTTT. The full variable domain, in which reference TRBV25-1 and TRBJ2-3 provide the parts outside the CDR3, is EADIYQTPRYLVIGTGKKITLECSQTMGHDKMYWYQQDPGMELHLIHYSYGVNSTEKGDLSSESTVSRIRTEHFPLTLESARPSHTSQYLCASSEGSFFADTQYFGPGTRLTVL.

The chain couples TRBV6-6 to TRBJ1-2; TRBD1 might be the D (5 bases). The V end was cut by 5 bases, the J end by 8 bases, with 21 bases between. CDR3 length: 15 amino acids. Looked up from germline, CDR1 is MNHNY and CDR2 is SVGAGI (reference sequence). CDR3 protein: CASSDPGLQQGGYTF. The DNA of the CDR3 is TGTGCCAGCAGTGACCCGGGACTTCAACAAGGGGGCTACACCTTC.

A single count supports this clone. The CDR3: CASSEFLGGDEKLFF. The CDR3 nucleotides are TGTGCCAGCAGTGAATTCCTAGGGGGGGATGAAAAACTGTTTTTT. J is TRBJ1-4 and V is TRBV25-1, with a possible D match to TRBD1 (6 bases). The CDR3 has 15 amino acids. Trimming removed 1 base at V and 6 bases at J, with 12 bases between. Per the germline V gene, CDR1 is MGHDK and CDR2 is SYGVNS.

The V and J genes are TRBV5-6 and TRBJ2-2; D is perhaps TRBD2 (7 bases). This CDR3 has 15 residues. Germline values: CDR1 SGHDT, CDR2 YYEEEE. Trimming removed 4 bases from V and 3 bases from J, with 13 bases in between. Here the CDR3 DNA reads TGTGCCAGCAGCCCTGGGGGGGGCGACACCGGGGAGCTGTTTTTT. Encoded protein: CASSPGGGDTGELFF.

The rearrangement links TRBV9 to TRBJ2-3; either TRBD1 or TRBD2 may fit D (5 bases each). CDR1 SGDLS and CDR2 YYNGEE come from the germline V gene. V was shortened by 0 bases and J by 3 bases, with 14 bases between the two germline ends. There are 16 residues in the CDR3. The CDR3 reads CASSVATGTQTDTQYF. DNA for the CDR3: TGTGCCAGCAGCGTAGCTACCGGGACCCAAACAGATACGCAGTATTTT.

This clone was seen a single time. J is TRBJ2-5 and V is TRBV7-2; D may be TRBD1 (7 bases). CDR1 and CDR2 (germline): SGHTA, FQGNSA. This CDR3 contains 16 residues. V lost 3 bases and J 2 bases, leaving 16 bases between the germline ends. CDR3 nucleotides: TGTGCCAGCAGCTTTTATTTTCAGGGGGGACAAGAGACCCAGTACTTC. As protein: CASSFYFQGGQETQYF.

The V call is TRBV29-1, the J call TRBJ2-1; D not resolved. Germline V gives CDR1 SQVTM, CDR2 ANQGSEA. V lost 7 bases, J lost 4 bases, and 20 bases lay in between. This CDR3 has 15 residues. The DNA for the CDR3 is TGCAGCGCTGACGAGGCGGCAGGTCATTACAATGAGCAGTTCTTC. Translated, it gives CSADEAAGHYNEQFF.

The chain employs TRBV2 and TRBJ2-3; no clear D gene. CDR1 and CDR2 (germline): SNHLY, FYNNEI. The length of the CDR3 is 12 residues. The V end lost 2 bases, the J end lost 3 bases, and 3 bases lay between the germline ends. This CDR3 reads CASSERTDTQYF. CDR3 coding DNA: TGTGCCAGCAGTGAAAGAACAGATACGCAGTATTTT. The complete variable domain, with remaining parts taken from reference TRBV2 and TRBJ2-3, reads EPEVTQTPSHQVTQMGQEVILRCVPISNHLYFYWYRQILGQKVEFLVSFYNNEISEKSEIFDDQFSVERPDGSNFTLKIRSTKLEDSAMYFCASSERTDTQYFGPGTRLTVL.

This CDR3 is CASSPLGGAGGYNEQFF. The CDR3, as DNA: TGTGCCAGCTCACCACTGGGTGGAGCGGGGGGATACAATGAGCAGTTCTTC. The chain is built from TRBV18 and TRBJ2-1; 9 nucleotides agree with TRBD2. Germline assignment: CDR1 KGHSH and CDR2 LQKENI. The junction had 8 bases not matched to a gene; V was cut back by 1 base and J by 4 bases. The CDR3 is made up of 17 amino acids.

The chain joins TRBV2 to TRBJ2-1; 15 bases agree with TRBD2. Per the germline V gene, CDR1 is SNHLY and CDR2 is FYNNEI. The CDR3 has 15 residues. The junction had 1 base not matched to a gene; V was cut back by 6 bases and J by 4 bases. CDR3 in amino acids: CASRGLAGGYNEQFF. The CDR3 nucleotides read TGTGCCAGCAGAGGACTAGCGGGAGGGTACAATGAGCAGTTCTTC.

This chain links TRBV10-1 with TRBJ2-5; 7 nucleotides match TRBD2. This CDR3 region has 17 residues. Germline V lookup: CDR1 WNHNN, CDR2 SYGVQD (reference sequence). J gave up 3 bases and V 6 bases, and 16 bases lay outside the gene matches. The CDR3: CASSAQDGRILEETQYF. For the CDR3, the DNA is TGCGCCAGCAGCGCACAGGACGGGAGGATTTTAGAAGAGACCCAGTACTTC.

This chain uses TRBV6-5 with TRBJ2-3; no firm D call. The CDR3 is 15 amino acids. Germline V gives CDR1 MNHEY, CDR2 SVGAGI. V shed 0 bases and J shed 2 bases, with 9 bases lying between them. In DNA, the CDR3 is TGTGCCAGCAGTTACTCGGGTCGCCCCACAGATACGCAGTATTTT. The encoded protein is CASSYSGRPTDTQYF.

This clone is medium-sized by share. V and J are TRBV19 and TRBJ2-1; D is perhaps TRBD2 (5 bases). Germline CDR1 and CDR2: LNHDA and SQIVND (reference sequence). The CDR3 is made up of 14 amino acids. Trimming cost V 9 bases and J 4 bases, with 16 bases left between them. The CDR3 nucleotides read TGTGCCAGCAACGAGCGGTCTGAGTACAATGAGCAGTTCTTC. Its protein is CASNERSEYNEQFF.

This clone has only one observation. The identical CDR3 is also encoded by other nucleotide sequences in the sample. The rearrangement uses TRBV7-3 and TRBJ1-1; 7 nucleotides agree with TRBD1. The length of the CDR3 is 14 residues. CDR1 and CDR2 from the germline V gene are SGHTA and FQGTGA. Trimming took 0 bases from V and 2 from J; bases not matched to a gene: 0. The CDR3 is CASSLTGGNTEAFF. Written as DNA, the CDR3 is TGTGCCAGCAGCTTAACAGGGGGCAACACTGAAGCTTTCTTT.